This entry lists 5 T cell receptor beta chains sequenced from one sample in a study of blood T cell repertoires in COVID-19. Generated by immunoSEQ multiplex PCR, the TCRdb table keeps only in-frame clones and is missing some. Of 150,000 to 200,000 clones detected, around 77% appear once; the ten largest clones hold 6.5% to 8%. Sample: peripheral blood. The source is a man aged 70 or older with active or convalescent COVID-19.

This sequence joins TRBV5-8 and TRBJ2-3, with D unclear. Germline CDR1 SGHTS, CDR2 YDEGEE. There are 15 residues in the CDR3. Trimming removed 2 bases at V and 0 bases at J, with 10 bases between. The CDR3 bases are TGTGCCAGCAGCTTAGACCAGAGGAGCACAGATACGCAGTATTTT. Residues: CASSLDQRSTDTQYF.

The chain has TRBV7-2 and TRBJ2-5; tentatively, D is TRBD1 (5 bases). The CDR3 extends over 14 amino acids. Germline CDR1 SGHTA, CDR2 FQGNSA. The V gene lost 2 bases and the J gene lost 5 bases, with 12 bases spanning the gap. CDR3 DNA sequence: TGTGCCAGCAGCTTACATGGGGCAAGGGAGACCCAGTACTTC. This encodes CASSLHGARETQYF. Looking up the rest from reference TRBV7-2 and TRBJ2-5 gives the full variable domain: GAGVSQSPSNKVTEKGKDVELRCDPISGHTALYWYRQSLGQGLEFLIYFQGNSAPDKSGLPSDRFSAERTGGSVSTLTIQRTQQEDSAVYLCASSLHGARETQYFGPGTRLLVL.

The CDR3 sequence is CASSAVLAGGYNEQFF. The CDR3 DNA follows: TGTGCCAGCAGCGCAGTTCTAGCGGGGGGCTACAATGAGCAGTTCTTC. The rearrangement joins TRBV9 to TRBJ2-1; TRBD2 matches 11 bases. The ends lost 3 bases at V and 3 bases at J; junction bases unmatched: 5. Germline loops: CDR1 SGDLS, CDR2 YYNGEE. CDR3 length: 16 amino acids. The variable domain in full, completed from reference TRBV9 and TRBJ2-1, reads DSGVTQTPKHLITATGQRVTLRCSPRSGDLSVYWYQQSLDQGLQFLIQYYNGEERAKGNILERFSAQQFPDLHSELNLSSLELGDSALYFCASSAVLAGGYNEQFFGPGTRLTVL.

The chain is built from TRBV5-1 and TRBJ1-1, with D tentatively TRBD1 (5 bases). Germline V gene sequence: CDR1 SGHRS, CDR2 YFSETQ. The ends were cut back, 0 bases at V and 5 bases at J, with 17 bases in the middle. The CDR3 spans 16 residues. CDR3 bases: TGCGCCAGCAGCTTGGACAGTCAGGGATGGTTTACTGAAGCTTTCTTT. Translating gives CASSLDSQGWFTEAFF.

V usage is TRBV30 and J usage is TRBJ1-6; D gene uncertain. V shed 5 bases and J shed 10 bases, with 15 bases lying between them. Germline lookup yields CDR1 GTSNPN and CDR2 SVGIG (reference sequence). This CDR3 comprises 13 residues. The CDR3 DNA reads TGTGCCTGGGACGGCCTTGCGAGGTCACCCCTCCACTTT. This codes for CAWDGLARSPLHF.